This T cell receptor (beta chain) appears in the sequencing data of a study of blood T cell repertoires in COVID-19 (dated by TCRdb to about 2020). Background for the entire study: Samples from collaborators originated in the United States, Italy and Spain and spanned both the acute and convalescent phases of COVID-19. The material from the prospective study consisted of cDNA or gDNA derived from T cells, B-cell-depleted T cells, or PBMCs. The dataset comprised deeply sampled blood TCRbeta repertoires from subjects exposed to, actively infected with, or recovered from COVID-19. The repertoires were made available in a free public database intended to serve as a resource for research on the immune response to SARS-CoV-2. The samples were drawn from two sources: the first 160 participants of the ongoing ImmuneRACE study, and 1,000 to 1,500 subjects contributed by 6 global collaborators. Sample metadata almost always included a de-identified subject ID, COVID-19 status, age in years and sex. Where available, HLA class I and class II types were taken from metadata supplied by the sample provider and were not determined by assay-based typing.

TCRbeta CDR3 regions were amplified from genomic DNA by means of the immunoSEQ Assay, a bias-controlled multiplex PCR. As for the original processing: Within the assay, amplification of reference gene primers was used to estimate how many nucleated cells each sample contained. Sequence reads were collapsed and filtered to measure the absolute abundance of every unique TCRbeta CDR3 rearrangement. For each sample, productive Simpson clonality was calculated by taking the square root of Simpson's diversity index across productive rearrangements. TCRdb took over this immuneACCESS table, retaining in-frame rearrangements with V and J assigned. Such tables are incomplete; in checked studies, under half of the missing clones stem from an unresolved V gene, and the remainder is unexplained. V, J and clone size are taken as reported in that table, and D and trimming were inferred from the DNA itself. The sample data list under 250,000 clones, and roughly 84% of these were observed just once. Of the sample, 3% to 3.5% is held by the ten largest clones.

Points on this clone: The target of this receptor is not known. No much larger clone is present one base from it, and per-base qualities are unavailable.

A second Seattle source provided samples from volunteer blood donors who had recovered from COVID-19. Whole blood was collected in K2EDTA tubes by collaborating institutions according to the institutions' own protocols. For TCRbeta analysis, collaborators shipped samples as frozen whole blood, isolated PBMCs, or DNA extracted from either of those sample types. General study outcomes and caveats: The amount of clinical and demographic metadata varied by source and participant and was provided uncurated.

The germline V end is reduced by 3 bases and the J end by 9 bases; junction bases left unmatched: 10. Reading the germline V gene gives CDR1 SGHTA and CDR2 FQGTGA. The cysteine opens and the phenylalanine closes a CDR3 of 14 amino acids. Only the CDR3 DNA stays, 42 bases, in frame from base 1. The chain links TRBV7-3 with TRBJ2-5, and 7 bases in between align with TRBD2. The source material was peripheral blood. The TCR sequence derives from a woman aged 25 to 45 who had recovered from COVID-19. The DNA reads TGTGCCAGCAGCTTGCAGGCGGGGGTTTTGGCCCAGTACTTC. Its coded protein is CASSLQAGVLAQYF.